This entry lists 3 T cell receptor beta chains sequenced from one sample in a study of T cells expressing NK-cell markers. One entry per CDR3 protein, without DNA, is what TCRdb gives after re-calling the 5' RACE reads. Recorded for this sample: 200,000 to 300,000 distinct CDR3 sequences. Sequenced input: blood T cells: a sorted CD56 or NKG2C T cell subset, CD4+ or CD8+ T cells, or bulk PBMC T cells (not recorded which). Receptors originate from a man in his late teens or twenties in good health.

V and J are TRBV27 and TRBJ1-2; the TRBD1 assignment by TCRdb is unverifiable without DNA. The CDR3 is 13 residues long. Germline CDR1 and CDR2: MNHEY and SMNVEV (reference sequence). This chain's CDR3 is CASRETVLYGYTF.

Here the CDR3 reads CASSPGGGSTEAFF. This rearrangement joins TRBV28 to TRBJ1-1. Germline-derived CDR1 and CDR2 are MDHEN and SYDVKM. There are 14 residues in the CDR3.

The chain is built from TRBV10-3 and TRBJ2-7; TCRdb returns TRBD1, unconfirmable since there is no DNA. Germline V CDR1 and CDR2: ENHRY, SYGVKD. This CDR3 has 16 amino acids. The CDR3 spells CAISESWGGIAYEQYF.